Listed here are 32 T cell receptor beta chains from one sample, sequenced in a study of T cell responses to AZD1222 COVID-19 vaccine. Clones were read by immunoSEQ multiplex PCR, and TCRdb kept only the in-frame ones, dropping some. This sample has just under 75,000 clones, with roughly 80% found just once. The sample here was peripheral blood, taken 28 days after the second AZD1222 dose. Receptor source: an adult who received the AZD1222 COVID-19 vaccine.

The chain uses TRBV7-9 and TRBJ2-2, with 16 nucleotides matching TRBD2. CDR1 and CDR2 (germline): SEHNR, FQNEAQ (reference sequence). This CDR3 has 18 residues. Unmatched junction bases numbered 5, after V lost 3 bases and J lost 4 bases. This CDR3 is CASSLGLAGGPGTGELFF. DNA for the CDR3: TGTGCCAGCAGCTTGGGACTAGCGGGAGGGCCGGGCACCGGGGAGCTGTTTTTT. The full variable domain, in which reference TRBV7-9 and TRBJ2-2 provide the parts outside the CDR3, is DTGVSQNPRHKITKRGQNVTFRCDPISEHNRLYWYRQTLGQGPEFLTYFQNEAQLEKSRLLSDRFSAERPKGSFSTLEIQRTEQGDSAMYLCASSLGLAGGPGTGELFFGEGSRLTVL.

The V gene is TRBV11-2, the J gene TRBJ1-2; tentative D call: TRBD1 (5 bases). The V gene's germline CDR1 is SGHAT and CDR2 FQNNGV. The CDR3 has 13 amino acids. Between the trimmed V and J ends, which lost 6 bases and 7 bases, there was a span of 15 bases. The CDR3, as DNA: TGTGCCAGCAGTGACAGCTACCTCCTTGGCTACACCTTC. Protein: CASSDSYLLGYTF.

In this sample, this clone turned up once. CDR3 sequence: CASSQSPSDRGYEQYF. The CDR3 bases are TGCGCCAGCAGTCAATCGCCTTCGGACAGGGGCTACGAGCAGTACTTC. The chain has TRBV23-1 and TRBJ2-7, with 9 bases that match TRBD1. TRBV23-1 counts as an open reading frame of uncertain function. CDR3 length: 16 residues. Trimming at V came to 0 bases and at J to 3 bases, leaving 6 bases not matched to a gene.

In DNA form, the CDR3 reads TGTGCCAGCAGCCCGGGACAGGGAGGATCACCCCTCCACTTT. This codes for CASSPGQGGSPLHF. This rearrangement joins TRBV28 to TRBJ1-6; 9 bases fit TRBD1. The length of the CDR3 is 14 residues. Germline CDR1 reads MDHEN; CDR2 reads SYDVKM. V lost 6 bases, J lost 10 bases, and 7 bases stayed unmatched.

The chain employs TRBV24-1 and TRBJ2-5; a weak D match, TRBD2 (6 bases). Germline CDR1 KGHDR, CDR2 SFDVKD. The CDR3 runs to 14 residues. Trimming took off 4 bases at V and 4 bases at J, with 12 bases between the two ends. CDR3 bases: TGTGCCACCAGTGACGATAGGGAGGTAGAGACCCAGTACTTC. The encoded protein is CATSDDREVETQYF.

The chain is built from TRBV11-2 and TRBJ1-2, with D possibly matching TRBD1 (6 bases). CDR1 and CDR2 from the germline V gene are SGHAT and FQNNGV. V lost 4 bases and J 8 bases, leaving 17 bases between the germline ends. There are 14 residues in the CDR3. CDR3 sequence: CASSSVTGFWGYTF. CDR3 sequence (DNA): TGTGCCAGCAGCTCTGTAACAGGGTTTTGGGGCTACACCTTC.

J is TRBJ2-3 and V is TRBV5-1, with D unresolved. The CDR3 consists of 15 residues. V was cut by 0 bases and J by 6 bases, with 14 bases left in between. Per the germline V gene, CDR1 is SGHRS and CDR2 is YFSETQ. Here the CDR3 DNA reads TGCGCCAGCAGCTTGGACCCTGGTTTGGAGGATACGCAGTATTTT. Translation gives CASSLDPGLEDTQYF. Full variable domain (remainder filled in from reference TRBV5-1 and TRBJ2-3): KAGVTQTPRYLIKTRGQQVTLSCSPISGHRSVSWYQQTPGQGLQFLFEYFSETQRNKGNFPGRFSGRQFSNSRSEMNVSTLELGDSALYLCASSLDPGLEDTQYFGPGTRLTVL.

V and J are TRBV28 and TRBJ2-3; no reliable D call. CDR1 MDHEN and CDR2 SYDVKM come from the germline V gene. The CDR3 sequence is 12 residues long. Trimming stripped 7 bases from V and 5 bases from J, with 10 bases between. In nucleotides, the CDR3 is TGTGCCAGCAACAAGGCCGGAGATACGCAGTATTTT. It specifies CASNKAGDTQYF.

The chain has TRBV28 and TRBJ2-5, with D maybe TRBD2 (5 bases). Germline CDR1 is MDHEN and CDR2 is SYDVKM. The CDR3 loop spans 14 amino acids. Trimming stripped 5 bases from V and 5 bases from J, with 15 bases between. The CDR3 nucleotides read TGTGCCAGCAGTAGGACTCTACTAGGGGAGACCCAGTACTTC. It codes for CASSRTLLGETQYF.

The chain employs TRBV7-2 and TRBJ2-1; D is perhaps TRBD2 (6 bases). The V gene's germline CDR1 is SGHTA and CDR2 FQGNSA. The V end was cut by 1 base, the J end by 10 bases, with 14 bases between. This CDR3 spans 14 amino acids. The DNA for the CDR3 is TGTGCCAGCAGCTTAGGGGCGGGATGGGGGGAGCAGTTCTTC. This gives the protein CASSLGAGWGEQFF. The whole variable domain, filled in from reference TRBV7-2 and TRBJ2-1, reads GAGVSQSPSNKVTEKGKDVELRCDPISGHTALYWYRQSLGQGLEFLIYFQGNSAPDKSGLPSDRFSAERTGGSVSTLTIQRTQQEDSAVYLCASSLGAGWGEQFFGPGTRLTVL.

This rearrangement joins TRBV6-5 to TRBJ2-1; D is unclear. The CDR3 totals 14 residues. Trimming pared 4 bases from V and 6 bases from J, leaving 13 bases between. The germline V gene has CDR1 MNHEY and CDR2 SVGAGI. CDR3 loop: CASSSRQDFNEQFF. DNA of the CDR3: TGTGCCAGCAGTTCGAGACAAGACTTCAATGAGCAGTTCTTC.

The chain employs TRBV30 and TRBJ1-2; D gene uncertain. Germline V gives CDR1 GTSNPN, CDR2 SVGIG (reference sequence). CDR3 length: 13 residues. With 4 bases removed from V and 8 bases from J, the gap between germline ends came to 17 bases. CDR3 sequence: CAWTYGLELGYTF. The CDR3 region has the DNA TGTGCCTGGACGTACGGCCTTGAGCTAGGCTACACCTTC.

This chain links TRBV7-8 with TRBJ2-7; D possibly corresponds to TRBD1 (5 bases). The CDR3 runs to 16 residues. Trimming took off 1 base at V and 4 bases at J, with 17 bases between the two ends. Germline CDR1 and CDR2: SGHVS and FQNEAQ. The CDR3 region is CASSLVGGRAGYEQYF. The DNA of the CDR3 is TGTGCCAGCAGCTTAGTTGGTGGCAGGGCTGGTTACGAGCAGTACTTC.

The chain carries TRBV7-9 and TRBJ2-5; TRBD1 aligns across 8 bases. Germline trimming cut 5 bases from V and 4 bases from J; bases unmatched to any gene: 9. Germline CDR1 reads SEHNR; CDR2 reads FQNEAQ (reference sequence). The CDR3 spans 15 residues. CDR3 DNA sequence: TGTGCCAGCAGCAGACGCGGACAGGGCCGAGAGACCCAGTACTTC. Translating gives CASSRRGQGRETQYF.

The V gene is TRBV7-9, the J gene TRBJ2-7, with 7 bases fitting TRBD2. After removal of 5 bases from V and 5 bases from J, the junction contained 6 bases not matched to a gene. The germline V gene has CDR1 SEHNR and CDR2 FQNEAQ (reference sequence). The length of the CDR3 is 13 residues. The CDR3 DNA is TGTGCCAGCAGCCCGGGACTATACGACGAGCAGTACTTC. Its translation is CASSPGLYDEQYF.

This sequence joins TRBV11-3 and TRBJ1-1, with TRBD1 identical over 7 bases. From germline, CDR1 is SGHNT and CDR2 YENEEA. This CDR3 is 16 amino acids long. The ends lost 5 bases at V and 1 base at J; junction bases unmatched: 10. In DNA form, the CDR3 reads TGTGCCAGCAGCCCCGCCCCCGGGACAGAGAACACTGAAGCTTTCTTT. Translated: CASSPAPGTENTEAFF. Based on the CDR3 plus reference TRBV11-3 and TRBJ1-1, the full variable domain is EAGVVQSPRYKIIEKKQPVAFWCNPISGHNTLYWYLQNLGQGPELLIRYENEEAVDDSQLPKDRFSAERLKGVDSTLKIQPAELGDSAVYLCASSPAPGTENTEAFFGQGTRLTVV.

The chain recombines TRBV19 with TRBJ1-2, with a possible D match to TRBD1 (6 bases). V lost 3 bases, J lost 6 bases, and 14 bases lay in between. This CDR3 comprises 14 residues. Germline V CDR1 and CDR2: LNHDA, SQIVND (reference sequence). The CDR3 region is CASSIVGARHGYTF. CDR3 in DNA: TGTGCCAGTAGTATTGTGGGGGCGCGTCATGGCTACACCTTC. The full variable domain, rest sourced from reference TRBV19 and TRBJ1-2, is DGGITQSPKYLFRKEGQNVTLSCEQNLNHDAMYWYRQDPGQGLRLIYYSQIVNDFQKGDIAEGYSVSREKKESFPLTVTSAQKNPTAFYLCASSIVGARHGYTFGSGTRLTVV.

This sequence joins TRBV19 and TRBJ1-5; the D is unclear. The V end was cut by 3 bases, the J end by 10 bases, with 16 bases between. CDR1 and CDR2 from the germline V gene are LNHDA and SQIVND (reference sequence). The CDR3 runs 14 residues. CDR3 coding DNA: TGTGCCAGTAGTATTTCAGACCTCCTTATACCCCAGCATTTT. Translating gives CASSISDLLIPQHF.

V and J are TRBV19 and TRBJ1-5; TRBD1 might be the D (5 bases). V was clipped by 6 bases and J by 5 bases, with 11 bases between them. Germline CDR1 LNHDA, CDR2 SQIVND (reference sequence). The CDR3 spans 13 residues. The DNA of the CDR3 is TGTGCCAGTAGCTGGGGGTTGGATCAGCCCCAGCATTTT. Protein product: CASSWGLDQPQHF.

This chain joins TRBV27 and TRBJ2-3, with D perhaps given as TRBD1 or TRBD2 (5 bases each). Germline CDR1 reads MNHEY; CDR2 reads SMNVEV (reference sequence). The CDR3 has 14 amino acids. V was clipped by 6 bases and J by 1 base, with 11 bases between them. CDR3 in DNA: TGTGCCAGCAGCTGGGACGGACGCACAGATACGCAGTATTTT. Its protein product is CASSWDGRTDTQYF.

This sequence joins TRBV19 and TRBJ1-5; D unresolved. Germline loops: CDR1 LNHDA, CDR2 SQIVND (reference sequence). The CDR3 is 14 amino acids. With 2 bases removed from V and 0 bases from J, the gap between germline ends came to 5 bases. This chain's CDR3 is CASSIWVSNQPQHF. The CDR3 region has the DNA TGTGCCAGTAGTATATGGGTTAGCAATCAGCCCCAGCATTTT. The whole variable domain, remainder taken from reference TRBV19 and TRBJ1-5, is DGGITQSPKYLFRKEGQNVTLSCEQNLNHDAMYWYRQDPGQGLRLIYYSQIVNDFQKGDIAEGYSVSREKKESFPLTVTSAQKNPTAFYLCASSIWVSNQPQHFGDGTRLSIL.

This chain connects TRBV19 to TRBJ1-5; a weak D match, TRBD1 (5 bases). This CDR3 region has 14 residues. The V end was cut by 5 bases, the J end by 2 bases, with 10 bases between. CDR1 is LNHDA, CDR2 SQIVND, per germline (reference sequence). The CDR3 here is CASSGGWGNQPQHF. DNA of the CDR3: TGTGCCAGTAGTGGGGGATGGGGCAATCAGCCCCAGCATTTT.

This chain links TRBV11-2 with TRBJ2-7, with 10 bases aligning to TRBD1. Looked up from germline, CDR1 is SGHAT and CDR2 is FQNNGV. CDR3 length: 13 residues. J gave up 1 base and V 9 bases, and 3 bases lay outside the gene matches. CDR3 bases: TGTGCCAGGGACAGGGGGGATTCCTACGAGCAGTACTTC. This sequence encodes CARDRGDSYEQYF.

V gene TRBV15 combines with J gene TRBJ1-1; D unclear. The CDR3 runs 14 residues. CDR1 is LNHNV and CDR2 is YYDKDF in the germline V gene (reference sequence). V lost 0 bases, J lost 2 bases, and 7 bases lay in between. The CDR3 loop is CATSREGYNTEAFF. Here the CDR3 DNA reads TGTGCCACCAGCAGAGAAGGGTATAACACTGAAGCTTTCTTT.

The J gene is TRBJ1-5, the V gene TRBV7-6; D unclear. Germline lookup yields CDR1 SGHVS and CDR2 FNYEAQ. CDR3 length: 17 amino acids. V was trimmed by 1 base and J by 7 bases, leaving 20 bases between them. The CDR3 is CASSLVAGPRAGQPQHF. The DNA of the CDR3 is TGTGCCAGCAGCTTAGTAGCTGGGCCCCGGGCCGGACAGCCCCAGCATTTT.

The CDR3 reads CASSFLGNEQFF. The CDR3, as DNA: TGTGCCAGCAGCTTCTTGGGCAATGAGCAGTTCTTC. The chain uses TRBV7-8 and TRBJ2-1, with no clear D. Trimming removed 3 bases from V and 6 bases from J, with 6 bases in between. Germline V gene lookup returns CDR1 SGHVS and CDR2 FQNEAQ. The CDR3 is 12 residues long.

CDR3: CASSVRDSVTGELFF. The CDR3 bases are TGTGCCAGCAGTGTACGGGACAGCGTAACCGGGGAGCTGTTTTTT. J is TRBJ2-2 and V is TRBV27; TRBD1 matches 7 bases. This CDR3 is 15 amino acids long. Germline V gene sequence: CDR1 MNHEY, CDR2 SMNVEV (reference sequence). With V trimmed by 5 bases and J by 5 bases, 8 bases remained unmatched.

The chain recombines TRBV6-1 with TRBJ1-5; D perhaps matches TRBD1 (5 bases). V shed 0 bases and J shed 3 bases, with 15 bases lying between them. The germline V gene encodes CDR1 MNHNS and CDR2 SASEGT. The CDR3 spans 17 residues. CDR3 bases: TGTGCCAGCAGTGAAGCGGGCTGGGGCAAATTCAATCAGCCCCAGCATTTT. Residues: CASSEAGWGKFNQPQHF.

This clone has just a few counts. The J gene is TRBJ2-3, the V gene TRBV11-2; TRBD2 is a possible D gene (6 bases). CDR1 is SGHAT, CDR2 FQNNGV, per germline. V lost 1 base and J 1 base, leaving 9 bases between the germline ends. This CDR3 contains 15 residues. CDR3 in DNA: TGTGCCAGCAGCTTAGGCTCGGGGGGCACAGATACGCAGTATTTT. It specifies CASSLGSGGTDTQYF.

J is TRBJ2-6 and V is TRBV30; D call uncertain. Germline assignment: CDR1 GTSNPN and CDR2 SVGIG (reference sequence). The CDR3 is 13 residues long. V lost 5 bases, J lost 6 bases, and 11 bases lay in between. This chain's CDR3 is CAWGLPSANVLTF. The CDR3 DNA reads as TGTGCCTGGGGATTGCCCTCGGCCAACGTCCTGACTTTC.

This clone was detected only a few times. This chain uses TRBV6-5 with TRBJ1-1; D might be TRBD1 (5 bases). Germline-derived CDR1 and CDR2 are MNHEY and SVGAGI. The CDR3 consists of 14 residues. V shed 2 bases and J shed 4 bases, with 11 bases lying between them. The CDR3 coding sequence is TGTGCCAGCAGTTACGGACATCAGGGCACTGAAGCTTTCTTT. It translates to CASSYGHQGTEAFF.

The chain uses TRBV7-6 and TRBJ2-7; tentatively, D is TRBD1 (6 bases). Germline values: CDR1 SGHVS, CDR2 FNYEAQ. The CDR3 is 18 amino acids. Between the trimmed V and J ends, which lost 2 bases and 1 base, there was a span of 21 bases. The CDR3 sequence: CASSLFGFNGQISYEQYF. For the CDR3, the DNA is TGTGCCAGCAGCTTATTCGGCTTCAATGGACAGATTTCCTACGAGCAGTACTTC.